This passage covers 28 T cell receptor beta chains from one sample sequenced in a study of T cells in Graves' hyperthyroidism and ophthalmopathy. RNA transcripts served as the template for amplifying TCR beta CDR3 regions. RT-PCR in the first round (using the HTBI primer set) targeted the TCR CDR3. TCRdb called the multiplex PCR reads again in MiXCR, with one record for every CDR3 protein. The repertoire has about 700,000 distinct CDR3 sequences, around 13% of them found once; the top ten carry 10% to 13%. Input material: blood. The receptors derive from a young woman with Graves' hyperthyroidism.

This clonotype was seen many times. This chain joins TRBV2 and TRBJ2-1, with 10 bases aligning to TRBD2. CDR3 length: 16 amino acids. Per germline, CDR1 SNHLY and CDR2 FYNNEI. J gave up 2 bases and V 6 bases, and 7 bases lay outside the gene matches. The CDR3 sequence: CASSERGLATYNEQFF. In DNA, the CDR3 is TGTGCCAGCAGCGAAAGGGGACTAGCGACCTACAATGAGCAGTTCTTC.

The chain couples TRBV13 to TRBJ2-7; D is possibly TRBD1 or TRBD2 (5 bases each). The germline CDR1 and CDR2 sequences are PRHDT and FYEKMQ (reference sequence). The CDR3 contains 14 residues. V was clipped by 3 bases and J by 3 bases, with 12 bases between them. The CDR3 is CASSFKGTGYEQYF. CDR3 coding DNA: TGTGCCAGCAGCTTTAAAGGGACCGGCTACGAGCAGTACTTC.

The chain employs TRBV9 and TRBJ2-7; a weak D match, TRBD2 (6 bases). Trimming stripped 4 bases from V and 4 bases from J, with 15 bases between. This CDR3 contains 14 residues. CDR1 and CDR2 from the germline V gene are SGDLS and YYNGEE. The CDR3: CASSPWDFPYEQYF. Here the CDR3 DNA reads TGTGCCAGCAGCCCCTGGGACTTCCCTTACGAGCAGTACTTC.

CDR3 sequence: CASSFTRGNTEAFF. CDR3 DNA sequence: TGCGCCAGCAGCTTTACCCGGGGTAACACTGAAGCTTTCTTT. The chain recombines TRBV5-1 with TRBJ1-1, with D hard to call. Trimming removed 2 bases from V and 2 bases from J, with 10 bases in between. The germline gives CDR1 SGHRS, CDR2 YFSETQ. This CDR3 has 14 residues.

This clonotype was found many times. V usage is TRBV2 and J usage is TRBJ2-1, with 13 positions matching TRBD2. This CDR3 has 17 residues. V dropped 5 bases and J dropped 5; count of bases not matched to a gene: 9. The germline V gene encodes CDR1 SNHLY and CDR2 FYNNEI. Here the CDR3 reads CASSYGTSGNINNEQFF. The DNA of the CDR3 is TGTGCCAGCAGTTATGGGACTAGCGGGAATATCAACAATGAGCAGTTCTTC.

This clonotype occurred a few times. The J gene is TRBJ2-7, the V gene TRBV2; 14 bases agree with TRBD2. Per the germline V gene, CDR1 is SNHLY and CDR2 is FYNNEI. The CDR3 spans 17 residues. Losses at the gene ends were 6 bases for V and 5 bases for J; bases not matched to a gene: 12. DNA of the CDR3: TGTGCCAGCAGGACGGGGACTAGCGGGAGCTACAGGGACGAGCAGTACTTC. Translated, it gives CASRTGTSGSYRDEQYF.

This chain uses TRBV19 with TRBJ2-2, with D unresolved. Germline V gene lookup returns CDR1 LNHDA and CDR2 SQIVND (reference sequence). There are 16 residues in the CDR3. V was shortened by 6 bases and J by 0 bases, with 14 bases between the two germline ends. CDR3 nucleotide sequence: TGTGCCAGTAGCCCTAACCGGGCCCCGAACACCGGGGAGCTGTTTTTT. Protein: CASSPNRAPNTGELFF.

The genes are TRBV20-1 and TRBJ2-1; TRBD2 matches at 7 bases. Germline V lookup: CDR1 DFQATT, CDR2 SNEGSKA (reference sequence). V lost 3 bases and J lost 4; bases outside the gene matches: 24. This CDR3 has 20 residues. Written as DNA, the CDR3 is TGCAGTGCTAGTCTTTTTGAAGCCGCGGCGGGAGTTTGGGCTTACAATGAGCAGTTCTTC. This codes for CSASLFEAAAGVWAYNEQFF.

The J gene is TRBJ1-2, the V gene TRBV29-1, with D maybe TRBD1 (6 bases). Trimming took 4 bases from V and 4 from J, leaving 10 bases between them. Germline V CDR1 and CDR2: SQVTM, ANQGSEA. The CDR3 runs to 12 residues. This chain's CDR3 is CSVVGHLYGYTF. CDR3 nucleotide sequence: TGCAGCGTTGTGGGACACCTCTATGGCTACACCTTC.

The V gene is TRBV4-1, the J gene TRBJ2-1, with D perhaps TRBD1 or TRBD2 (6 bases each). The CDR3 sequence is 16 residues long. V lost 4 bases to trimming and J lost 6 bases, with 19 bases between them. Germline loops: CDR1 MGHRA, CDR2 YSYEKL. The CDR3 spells CASSRAWGARPNEQFF. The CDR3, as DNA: TGCGCCAGCAGCCGCGCGTGGGGGGCGCGTCCCAATGAGCAGTTCTTC.

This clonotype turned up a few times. Here the CDR3 reads CASSSRQGAIGELFF. The CDR3, as DNA: TGTGCCAGCAGCTCGCGACAGGGGGCCATCGGGGAGCTGTTTTTT. This chain uses TRBV7-3 with TRBJ2-2; 10 bases map to TRBD1. This CDR3 region has 15 residues. Germline V gives CDR1 SGHTA, CDR2 FQGTGA. Trimming at V came to 4 bases and at J to 7 bases, leaving 6 bases not matched to a gene.

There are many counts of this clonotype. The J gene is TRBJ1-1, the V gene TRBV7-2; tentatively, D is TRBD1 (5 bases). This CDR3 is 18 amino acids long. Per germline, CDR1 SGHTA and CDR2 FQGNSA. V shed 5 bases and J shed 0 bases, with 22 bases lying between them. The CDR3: CASSPLTPLKGVNTEAFF. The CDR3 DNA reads TGTGCCAGCAGCCCTTTGACACCTCTCAAAGGGGTGAACACTGAAGCTTTCTTT.

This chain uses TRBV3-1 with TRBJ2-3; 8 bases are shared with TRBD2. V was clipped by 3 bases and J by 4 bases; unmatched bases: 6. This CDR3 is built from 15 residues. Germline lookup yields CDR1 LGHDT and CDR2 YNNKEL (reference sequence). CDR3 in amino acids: CASSHPAGESDTQYF. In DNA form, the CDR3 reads TGTGCCAGCAGCCACCCAGCGGGAGAATCAGATACGCAGTATTTT.

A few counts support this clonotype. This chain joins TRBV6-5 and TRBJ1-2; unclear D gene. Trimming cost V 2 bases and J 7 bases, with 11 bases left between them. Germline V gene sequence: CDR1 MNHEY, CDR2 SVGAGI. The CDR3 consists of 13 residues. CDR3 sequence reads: CASSYRPGGGYTF. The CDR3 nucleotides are TGTGCCAGCAGTTACAGGCCGGGCGGTGGCTACACCTTC.

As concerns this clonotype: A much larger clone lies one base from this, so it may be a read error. The CDR3 spells CAWKPSGGGYNVQFF. The CDR3 DNA reads as TGTGCCTGGAAACCTAGCGGAGGGGGGTACAATGTGCAGTTCTTC. The genes are TRBV30 and TRBJ2-1, with D possibly TRBD2 on 7 matching bases. The length of the CDR3 is 15 residues. Germline values: CDR1 GTSNPN, CDR2 SVGIG (reference sequence). The complete variable domain, with remaining parts taken from reference TRBV30 and TRBJ2-1, reads SQTIHQWPATLVQPVGSPLSLECTVEGTSNPNLYWYRQAAGRGLQLLFYSVGIGQISSEVPQNLSASRPQDRQFILSSKKLLLSDSGFYLCAWKPSGGGYNVQFFGPGTRLTVL.

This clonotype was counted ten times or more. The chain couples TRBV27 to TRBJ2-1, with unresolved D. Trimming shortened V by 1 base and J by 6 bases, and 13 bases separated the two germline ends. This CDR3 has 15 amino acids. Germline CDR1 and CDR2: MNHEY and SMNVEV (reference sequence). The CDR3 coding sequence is TGTGCCAGCAGTTTATTACCGCCACAGCTCAATGAGCAGTTCTTC. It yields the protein CASSLLPPQLNEQFF.

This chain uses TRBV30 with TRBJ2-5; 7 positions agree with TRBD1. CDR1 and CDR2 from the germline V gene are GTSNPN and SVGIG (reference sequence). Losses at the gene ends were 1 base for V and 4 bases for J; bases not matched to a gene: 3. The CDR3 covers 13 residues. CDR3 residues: CAWSGDRGETQYF. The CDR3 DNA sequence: TGTGCCTGGAGTGGGGACAGAGGAGAGACCCAGTACTTC. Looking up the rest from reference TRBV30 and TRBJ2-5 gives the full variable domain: SQTIHQWPATLVQPVGSPLSLECTVEGTSNPNLYWYRQAAGRGLQLLFYSVGIGQISSEVPQNLSASRPQDRQFILSSKKLLLSDSGFYLCAWSGDRGETQYFGPGTRLLVL.

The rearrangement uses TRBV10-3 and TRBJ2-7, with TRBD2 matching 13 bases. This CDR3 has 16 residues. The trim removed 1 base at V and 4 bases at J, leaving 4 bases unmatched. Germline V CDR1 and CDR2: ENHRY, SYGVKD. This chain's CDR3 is CAISELGTSGIYEQYF. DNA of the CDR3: TGTGCCATCAGTGAGTTAGGGACTAGCGGGATATACGAGCAGTACTTC.

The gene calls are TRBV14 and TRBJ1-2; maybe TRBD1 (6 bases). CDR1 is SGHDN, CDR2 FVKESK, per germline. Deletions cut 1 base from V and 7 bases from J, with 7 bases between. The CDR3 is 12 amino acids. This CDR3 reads CASSQGRGGYTF. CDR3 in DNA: TGTGCCAGCAGCCAAGGCAGGGGTGGCTACACCTTC. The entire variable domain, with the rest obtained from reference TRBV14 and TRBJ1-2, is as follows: EAGVTQFPSHSVIEKGQTVTLRCDPISGHDNLYWYRRVMGKEIKFLLHFVKESKQDESGMPNNRFLAERTGGTYSTLKVQPAELEDSGVYFCASSQGRGGYTFGSGTRLTVV.

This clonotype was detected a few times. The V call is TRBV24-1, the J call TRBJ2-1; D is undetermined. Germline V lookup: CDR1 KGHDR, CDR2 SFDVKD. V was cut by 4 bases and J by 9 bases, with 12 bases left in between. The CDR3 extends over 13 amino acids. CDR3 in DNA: TGTGCCACCAGTGAGATGAAACTCGGTGAGCAGTTCTTC. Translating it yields CATSEMKLGEQFF.

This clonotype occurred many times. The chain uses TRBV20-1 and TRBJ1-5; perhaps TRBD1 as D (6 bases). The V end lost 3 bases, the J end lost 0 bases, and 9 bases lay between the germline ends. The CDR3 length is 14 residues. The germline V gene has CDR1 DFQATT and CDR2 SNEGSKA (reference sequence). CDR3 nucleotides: TGCAGTGCTAGCCGGACAGTTAGCAATCAGCCCCAGCATTTT. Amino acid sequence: CSASRTVSNQPQHF.

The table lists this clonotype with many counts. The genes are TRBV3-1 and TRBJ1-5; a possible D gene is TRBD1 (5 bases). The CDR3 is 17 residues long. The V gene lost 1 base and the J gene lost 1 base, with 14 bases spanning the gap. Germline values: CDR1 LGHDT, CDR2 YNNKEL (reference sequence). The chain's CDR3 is CASSQGDGDQSNQPQHF. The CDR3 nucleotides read TGTGCCAGCAGCCAAGGAGATGGGGACCAGAGCAATCAGCCCCAGCATTTT. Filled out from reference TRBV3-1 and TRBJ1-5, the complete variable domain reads DTAVSQTPKYLVTQMGNDKSIKCEQNLGHDTMYWYKQDSKKFLKIMFSYNNKELIINETVPNRFSPKSPDKAHLNLHINSLELGDSAVYFCASSQGDGDQSNQPQHFGDGTRLSIL.

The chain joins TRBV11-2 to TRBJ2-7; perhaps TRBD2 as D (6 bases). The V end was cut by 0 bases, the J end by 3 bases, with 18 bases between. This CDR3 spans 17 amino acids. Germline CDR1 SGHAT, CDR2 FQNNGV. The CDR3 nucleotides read TGTGCCAGCAGCTTAGATTGGGTTCGTAGCGGTTACTACGAGCAGTACTTC. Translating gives CASSLDWVRSGYYEQYF.

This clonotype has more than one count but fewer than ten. CDR3 nucleotides: TGTGCCTGGAGTGAGGGGGTTAGCGGGAGGGGCCAAGAGACCCAGTACTTC. Protein sequence: CAWSEGVSGRGQETQYF. The V and J genes are TRBV30 and TRBJ2-5, with 11 positions matching TRBD2. Germline V gives CDR1 GTSNPN, CDR2 SVGIG (reference sequence). J lost 1 base, V lost 1 base, and 8 bases had no gene match. The CDR3 consists of 17 residues. Full variable domain (rest looked up from reference TRBV30 and TRBJ2-5): SQTIHQWPATLVQPVGSPLSLECTVEGTSNPNLYWYRQAAGRGLQLLFYSVGIGQISSEVPQNLSASRPQDRQFILSSKKLLLSDSGFYLCAWSEGVSGRGQETQYFGPGTRLLVL.

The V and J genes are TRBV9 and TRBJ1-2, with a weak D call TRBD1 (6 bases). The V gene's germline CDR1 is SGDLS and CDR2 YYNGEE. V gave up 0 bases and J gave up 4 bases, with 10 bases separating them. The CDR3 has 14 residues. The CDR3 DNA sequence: TGTGCCAGCAGCGTAGATGGGGGCGGCTATGGCTACACCTTC. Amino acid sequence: CASSVDGGGYGYTF.

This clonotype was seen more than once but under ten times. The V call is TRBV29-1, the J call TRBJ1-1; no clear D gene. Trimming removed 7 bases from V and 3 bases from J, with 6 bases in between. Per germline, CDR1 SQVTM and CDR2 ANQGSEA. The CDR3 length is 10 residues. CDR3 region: CSAAHTEAFF. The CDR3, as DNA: TGCAGCGCCGCCCACACTGAAGCTTTCTTT.

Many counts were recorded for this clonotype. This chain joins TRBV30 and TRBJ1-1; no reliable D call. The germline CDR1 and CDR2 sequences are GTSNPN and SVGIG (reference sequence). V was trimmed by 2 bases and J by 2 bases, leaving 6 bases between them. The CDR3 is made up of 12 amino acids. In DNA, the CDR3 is TGTGCCTGGAGTATGCATAACACTGAAGCTTTCTTT. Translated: CAWSMHNTEAFF.

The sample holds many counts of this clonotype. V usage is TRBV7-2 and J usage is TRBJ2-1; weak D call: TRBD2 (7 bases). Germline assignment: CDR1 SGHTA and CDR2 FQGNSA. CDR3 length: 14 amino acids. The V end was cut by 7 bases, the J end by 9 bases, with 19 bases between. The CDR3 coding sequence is TGTGCCAGCACGATCCTGGGGGGGCGCGTTGAGCAGTTCTTC. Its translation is CASTILGGRVEQFF. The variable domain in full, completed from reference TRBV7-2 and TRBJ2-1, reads GAGVSQSPSNKVTEKGKDVELRCDPISGHTALYWYRQSLGQGLEFLIYFQGNSAPDKSGLPSDRFSAERTGGSVSTLTIQRTQQEDSAVYLCASTILGGRVEQFFGPGTRLTVL.